This record concerns one T cell receptor (beta chain) sequence. No cognate antigen has been identified for it. No base qualities exist here, and no much larger clone lies one base off it. The immunoSEQ Assay, a bias-controlled multiplex PCR, was used to amplify TCRbeta CDR3 regions from genomic DNA. As for the authors' bioinformatics: The number of nucleated cells in each sample was estimated from the amplification of reference gene primers within the assay. To quantify the absolute abundance of each unique TCRbeta CDR3 rearrangement, sequence reads were collapsed and filtered. For each sample, productive Simpson clonality was calculated by taking the square root of Simpson's diversity index across productive rearrangements. In TCRdb, the immuneACCESS table is reduced to in-frame sequences with V and J assigned. These tables do not hold every clone; where another copy was compared, an unresolved V gene accounts for under half, and the others remain unexplained. V and J calls plus clone size are reproduced from that table; the DNA served to infer D and trimming. Present in this sample are around 260,000 clones, around 86% of which were seen just once. The ten biggest clones cover approximately 3% of the sample.

The source of the sample is a study of blood T cell repertoires in COVID-19 (dated by TCRdb to the early 2020s). Looking at the study overall: Samples from collaborators originated in the United States, Italy and Spain and spanned both the acute and convalescent phases of COVID-19. The material from the prospective study consisted of cDNA or gDNA derived from T cells, B-cell-depleted T cells, or PBMCs. The dataset comprised deeply sampled blood TCRbeta repertoires from subjects exposed to, actively infected with, or recovered from COVID-19. The repertoires were released in a freely available public database intended as a resource for research on the immune response to SARS-CoV-2. Samples came from the ongoing ImmuneRACE study (first 160 participants) plus 1,254 subjects from 6 global collaborators. The sample metadata nearly always contained a de-identified subject ID, COVID-19 status, age in years and sex. Where HLA class I and class II types were available, the types were taken from metadata supplied by the sample provider, not from assay-based typing. Study-wide findings and limitations: Clinical and demographic metadata were provided uncurated, with the amount varying by source and participant.

V lost 4 bases and J lost 4 bases, and the count of bases not matched to a germline gene is 6. CDR1 SGHRS and CDR2 YFSETQ are derived from the germline V gene. The cysteine opens and the phenylalanine closes a CDR3 of 16 amino acids. Here the CDR3 DNA is all that survives: 48 bases in frame from base 1. Each collaborating institution followed its own protocols to collect whole blood in K2EDTA tubes. For TCRbeta analysis, collaborators shipped samples in one of three forms: frozen whole blood, isolated PBMCs, or DNA extracted from either of those sample types. The chain is assembled from TRBV5-1 and TRBJ2-3; TRBD2 aligns with 13 central bases. The sequence was obtained from a woman in her thirties with active or convalescent COVID-19. Sequencing input: peripheral blood. The nucleotides are TGCGCCAGCAGCGTTACGGGACTAGCGGGGTCAGATACGCAGTATTTT. It is translated as CASSVTGLAGSDTQYF.